A single T cell receptor (beta chain) is shown here with its context. Naive CD8 cells lacked CD45RO, underwent positive selection for CCR7 and left out terminally differentiated effector memory CD45RA+ cells. Libraries were prepared by immunoSEQ multiplex PCR; TCRdb keeps only in-frame clonotypes and omits some of them. The sample holds 700,000 to 950,000 clones, just over 95% seen once. The CDR3 spans 15 residues. J lost 9 bases, V lost 5 bases, and 9 bases had no gene match. Per germline, CDR1 SEHNR and CDR2 FQNEAQ (reference sequence). The data were taken from a study of shared clonotypes between healthy human individuals. Background on the study: The cohort had two women and a few men, ages 18 to 49.

This clonotype originated in a man aged 25-45 years in good health. J is TRBJ2-1 and V is TRBV7-9; 11 bases are shared with TRBD1. The sequenced material came from naive CD8+ T cells sorted from blood. CDR3 region: CASSQTGTGGSEQFF. In DNA, the CDR3 is TGTGCCAGCAGCCAAACCGGGACAGGGGGTTCTGAGCAGTTCTTC.